A single sample is the source of the 25 T cell receptor beta chains below, sequenced in a study of somatic mutations in cytotoxic T cells in rheumatoid arthritis. TCRdb's copy holds only in-frame clones and misses some; the assay was immunoSEQ multiplex PCR. This repertoire shows 20,000 to 25,000 clones, 65% to 85% found once; its top ten account for around 3.8%. Sequencing was performed on CD8+ T cells sorted from blood. The receptors shown here come from an adult with rheumatoid arthritis.

J is TRBJ1-5 and V is TRBV7-9; TRBD1 might be the D (5 bases). Trimming cost V 6 bases and J 0 bases, with 9 bases left between them. Germline CDR1 reads SEHNR; CDR2 reads FQNEAQ (reference sequence). There are 14 residues in the CDR3. The CDR3 DNA is TGTGCCAGCAGGGGACGAGATAGCAATCAGCCCCAGCATTTT. Translated: CASRGRDSNQPQHF.

The V call is TRBV18, the J call TRBJ2-2; D might be TRBD1 (6 bases). Between the trimmed V and J ends, which lost 2 bases and 0 bases, there was a span of 10 bases. Germline V gene lookup returns CDR1 KGHSH and CDR2 LQKENI. CDR3 size: 16 residues. The CDR3, as DNA: TGTGCCAGCTCACCATTGGACAGAGCGAACACCGGGGAGCTGTTTTTT. It specifies CASSPLDRANTGELFF.

The chain has TRBV6-1 and TRBJ1-1; maybe TRBD1 (6 bases). Germline V gene data show CDR1 as MNHNS and CDR2 as SASEGT. CDR3 size: 14 residues. Between the trimmed V and J ends, which lost 2 bases and 8 bases, there was a span of 15 bases. The CDR3 nucleotides are TGTGCCAGCAGTGAACTCTCCGGGGGGCAAGAAGCTTTCTTT. Amino acid sequence: CASSELSGGQEAFF.

The chain links TRBV6-1 to TRBJ2-1; D is ambiguous. CDR1 MNHNS and CDR2 SASEGT come from the germline V gene. This CDR3 spans 14 amino acids. Trimming took off 7 bases at V and 8 bases at J, with 18 bases between the two ends. The CDR3 loop is CASTRHLENDEQFF. In DNA, the CDR3 is TGTGCCAGCACTCGACACCTCGAAAATGATGAGCAGTTCTTC.

This clone was seen more than once but under ten times. The chain joins TRBV4-2 to TRBJ1-1, with a weak D call TRBD1 (6 bases). V lost 3 bases, J lost 8 bases, and 10 bases lay in between. This CDR3 has 12 residues. CDR1 and CDR2 from the germline V gene are LGHNA and YNFKEQ. The CDR3 spells CASSHPGQEAFF. CDR3 DNA: TGTGCCAGCAGCCACCCGGGACAAGAAGCTTTCTTT.

The DNA for the CDR3 is TGTGCCAGCGGATCATCGTTAGGGAGGAGGCACCCCTACGAGCAGTACTTC. It yields the protein CASGSSLGRRHPYEQYF. The rearrangement joins TRBV7-9 to TRBJ2-7; the D gene is possibly TRBD2 (6 bases). CDR1 SEHNR and CDR2 FQNEAQ come from the germline V gene (reference sequence). The CDR3 is 17 residues long. V lost 8 bases and J lost 2, with 25 bases in between.

This chain links TRBV6-5 with TRBJ1-1; maybe TRBD1 (6 bases). CDR1 is MNHEY, CDR2 SVGAGI, per germline. This CDR3 is built from 14 residues. V gave up 8 bases and J gave up 2 bases, with 15 bases separating them. The CDR3 reads CASRPGGPNTEAFF. CDR3 DNA: TGTGCCAGCCGGCCGGGGGGCCCAAACACTGAAGCTTTCTTT.

This rearrangement joins TRBV6-1 to TRBJ2-3, with 9 bases aligning to TRBD2. CDR1 and CDR2 (germline): MNHNS, SASEGT. The trim removed 6 bases at V and 2 bases at J, leaving 6 bases unmatched. The CDR3 runs 15 residues. CDR3 loop: CASSTLAGNTDTQYF. The CDR3 DNA follows: TGTGCCAGCAGCACGCTAGCGGGGAACACAGATACGCAGTATTTT.

The chain combines TRBV7-2 with TRBJ1-6, with a tentative D call TRBD1 (5 bases). Germline V lookup: CDR1 SGHTA, CDR2 FQGNSA. The CDR3 spans 16 residues. V shed 1 base and J shed 5 bases, with 12 bases lying between them. DNA of the CDR3: TGTGCCAGCAGCTTAGGTCTGACAGAAGATAATTCACCCCTCCACTTT. It codes for CASSLGLTEDNSPLHF.

This clone showed up just once. V gene TRBV7-9 combines with J gene TRBJ1-1; D is unresolved. Between the trimmed V and J ends, which lost 5 bases and 2 bases, there was a span of 12 bases. CDR1 SEHNR and CDR2 FQNEAQ come from the germline V gene (reference sequence). The CDR3 length is 14 residues. The chain's CDR3 is CASSTFPTNTEAFF. The DNA for the CDR3 is TGTGCCAGCAGCACCTTCCCGACCAACACTGAAGCTTTCTTT.

The chain couples TRBV27 to TRBJ1-4, with D unresolved. Per the germline V gene, CDR1 is MNHEY and CDR2 is SMNVEV (reference sequence). The CDR3 has 14 residues. V lost 5 bases and J 4 bases, leaving 11 bases between the germline ends. The CDR3 protein is CASSLNGLNEKLFF. The CDR3 DNA reads TGTGCCAGCAGTCTCAACGGCCTTAATGAAAAACTGTTTTTT.

V and J are TRBV10-3 and TRBJ2-1, with TRBD2 matching 9 bases. The CDR3 length is 16 residues. Germline V gene sequence: CDR1 ENHRY, CDR2 SYGVKD. V lost 4 bases and J lost 4; bases outside the gene matches: 8. CDR3 in amino acids: CAISGVAGGDYNEQFF. CDR3 bases: TGTGCCATCAGTGGGGTTGCGGGGGGGGATTACAATGAGCAGTTCTTC.

The chain recombines TRBV5-6 with TRBJ1-1; 10 bases map to TRBD1. CDR1 and CDR2 from the germline V gene are SGHDT and YYEEEE. Trimming took 3 bases from V and 14 from J; bases not matched to a gene: 10. The CDR3 runs to 13 residues. The CDR3 reads CASSWTGGTERFF. The CDR3 nucleotides read TGTGCCAGCAGCTGGACAGGGGGGACAGAGCGCTTCTTT. The variable domain in full, with the rest retrieved from reference TRBV5-6 and TRBJ1-1, is DAGVTQSPTHLIKTRGQQVTLRCSPKSGHDTVSWYQQALGQGPQFIFQYYEEEERQRGNFPDRFSGHQFPNYSSELNVNALLLGDSALYLCASSWTGGTERFFGQGTRLTVV.

This chain uses TRBV6-5 with TRBJ2-1, with D possibly called TRBD1 or TRBD2 (6 bases each). The CDR3 covers 13 residues. V lost 2 bases and J lost 8, with 10 bases in between. Germline CDR1 and CDR2: MNHEY and SVGAGI. This CDR3 reads CASSYTGAHEQFF. CDR3 nucleotides: TGTGCCAGCAGTTACACGGGGGCCCATGAGCAGTTCTTC.

This clone was seen a handful of times. The chain couples TRBV7-9 to TRBJ1-1; D remains ambiguous. This CDR3 region has 11 residues. V shed 5 bases and J shed 7 bases, with 8 bases lying between them. The V gene's germline CDR1 is SEHNR and CDR2 FQNEAQ (reference sequence). Here the CDR3 reads CASSHLFEAFF. CDR3 nucleotide sequence: TGTGCCAGCAGCCACCTCTTTGAAGCTTTCTTT. The variable domain in full, completed from reference TRBV7-9 and TRBJ1-1, reads DTGVSQNPRHKITKRGQNVTFRCDPISEHNRLYWYRQTLGQGPEFLTYFQNEAQLEKSRLLSDRFSAERPKGSFSTLEIQRTEQGDSAMYLCASSHLFEAFFGQGTRLTVV.

The chain has TRBV11-2 and TRBJ2-7, with D uncertain. Trimming took 5 bases from V and 6 from J, leaving 8 bases between them. CDR3 length: 11 residues. The germline gives CDR1 SGHAT, CDR2 FQNNGV. CDR3 in DNA: TGTGCCAGCAGCCAGCAGCTCGAGCAGTACTTC. Its protein product is CASSQQLEQYF.

The V call is TRBV7-6, the J call TRBJ1-1; 10 bases are shared with TRBD1. Trimming removed 5 bases from V and 4 bases from J; junction bases left unmatched: 10. The CDR3 sequence is 16 residues long. Germline V gives CDR1 SGHVS, CDR2 FNYEAQ. The CDR3 DNA reads as TGTGCCAGCAGCCCCTTGCGGCGACAGGGGGCCACTGAAGCTTTCTTT. Protein sequence: CASSPLRRQGATEAFF. Supplemented by reference TRBV7-6 and TRBJ1-1, the full variable domain reads GAGVSQSPRYKVTKRGQDVALRCDPISGHVSLYWYRQALGQGPEFLTYFNYEAQQDKSGLPNDRFSAERPEGSISTLTIQRTEQRDSAMYRCASSPLRRQGATEAFFGQGTRLTVV.

V gene TRBV4-1 combines with J gene TRBJ1-1; TRBD1 agrees at 12 bases. This CDR3 comprises 15 residues. Per the germline V gene, CDR1 is MGHRA and CDR2 is YSYEKL. The trim removed 4 bases at V and 5 bases at J, leaving 5 bases unmatched. In DNA form, the CDR3 reads TGCGCCAGCAGCCCAGGGGACAGGGGGCGAACTGAAGCTTTCTTT. Its translation is CASSPGDRGRTEAFF.

The chain uses TRBV7-9 and TRBJ1-2, with a weak D call TRBD1 (5 bases). Looked up from germline, CDR1 is SEHNR and CDR2 is FQNEAQ (reference sequence). CDR3 length equals 14 residues. The V gene lost 2 bases and the J gene lost 3 bases, with 10 bases spanning the gap. The CDR3 spells CASSLKTADYGYTF. The CDR3 DNA follows: TGTGCCAGCAGCTTAAAGACAGCCGACTATGGCTACACCTTC.

This clone came up once. This rearrangement joins TRBV7-9 to TRBJ1-1, with D tentatively TRBD1 (5 bases). Germline CDR1 SEHNR, CDR2 FQNEAQ (reference sequence). V was cut by 3 bases and J by 2 bases, with 7 bases left in between. CDR3 length: 13 residues. DNA of the CDR3: TGTGCCAGCAGCTTTGGGGGAAACACTGAAGCTTTCTTT. Translation: CASSFGGNTEAFF.

The V call is TRBV6-1, the J call TRBJ2-3; TRBD2 matches at 7 bases. The CDR3 totals 15 residues. Losses at the gene ends were 5 bases for V and 1 base for J; bases not matched to a gene: 6. In germline, CDR1 is MNHNS, CDR2 SASEGT. The CDR3 sequence is CASSREAGGTDTQYF. DNA of the CDR3: TGTGCCAGCAGTCGTGAGGCGGGGGGCACAGATACGCAGTATTTT.

The chain is built from TRBV7-9 and TRBJ2-4; D is unresolved. Germline V gene data show CDR1 as SEHNR and CDR2 as FQNEAQ (reference sequence). V was pared by 0 bases and J by 14 bases, with 11 bases between. CDR3 length: 12 residues. The CDR3: CASSLAPGKKYF. The CDR3 DNA reads as TGTGCCAGCAGCTTAGCGCCCGGTAAAAAGTACTTC.

The rearrangement uses TRBV6-5 and TRBJ2-7; D is ambiguous. The CDR3 totals 12 residues. CDR1 MNHEY and CDR2 SVGAGI come from the germline V gene. V was clipped by 10 bases and J by 2 bases, with 12 bases between them. CDR3 amino acids: CATTRSAYEQYF. The CDR3 DNA reads TGTGCCACCACTCGGTCTGCCTACGAGCAGTACTTC.

This clone appeared a single time. V usage is TRBV4-2 and J usage is TRBJ2-7; the D is unclear. V was cut by 4 bases and J by 3 bases, with 4 bases left in between. The CDR3 length is 11 residues. Germline-derived CDR1 and CDR2 are LGHNA and YNFKEQ. The CDR3 nucleotides read TGTGCCAGCAGCCCAGGCTACGAGCAGTACTTC. It codes for CASSPGYEQYF.

The V call is TRBV2, the J call TRBJ2-3; no firm D call. The CDR3 consists of 14 residues. CDR1 is SNHLY, CDR2 FYNNEI, per germline. V gave up 7 bases and J gave up 4 bases, with 15 bases separating them. The CDR3 reads CASTDQPGPDTQYF. CDR3 nucleotides: TGTGCCAGCACCGACCAACCCGGCCCAGATACGCAGTATTTT.